The clone carrying this T cell receptor (beta chain) was picked up one time. Unique molecular identifiers were affixed to single, distinct cDNA molecules. TCRdb reanalysed the 5' RACE reads using MiXCR and keeps one entry per CDR3 protein. Of 84,000 or so distinct CDR3 sequences in the sample, 14% were seen once. The sample originates from a study of early T cells in non-severe SARS-CoV-2 infection. As for the study in general: The study sequenced bulk RNA from unsorted whole blood, with chains unpaired.

The CDR3 has 11 amino acids. Germline lookup yields CDR1 SGHTA and CDR2 FQGNSA. Trimming cost V 5 bases and J 8 bases, with 8 bases left between them. This receptor was identified in an adult who was a healthcare worker with PCR-confirmed SARS-CoV-2 infection or an uninfected control (not recorded which). The rearrangement joins TRBV7-2 to TRBJ2-3; D uncertain. The sequencing input was whole blood. The CDR3 DNA is TGTGCCAGCAGCATAACTGGTACGCAGTATTTT. It codes for CASSITGTQYF.